What follows is one T cell receptor beta chain and its context. Antigen: not known. Germline CDR1 reads MNHEY; CDR2 reads SMNVEV (reference sequence). This CDR3 has 16 residues. V gave up 5 bases and J gave up 0 bases; unmatched junction bases: 7. The repertoire was sequenced with immunoSEQ multiplex PCR; TCRdb's copy has only in-frame clones and lacks some. The table includes tens of thousands of clones, about 80% detected once. These data come from a study of radiotherapy plus CTLA-4 blockade in lung cancer. General study findings and limits: Peripheral blood showed expansion of tumor-derived TCR clones after radiotherapy and ipilimumab.

V usage is TRBV27 and J usage is TRBJ2-1, with TRBD2 matching over 7 bases. The sequencing used peripheral blood, collected from a patient treated with radiotherapy plus ipilimumab. This clonotype was sampled from a human donor with non-small cell lung cancer that progressed on radiotherapy plus ipilimumab. The CDR3 reads CASSPGGGPSYNEQFF. The CDR3 DNA reads TGTGCCAGCAGTCCTGGGGGAGGGCCCTCCTACAATGAGCAGTTCTTC.